A single T cell receptor (beta chain) is shown here with its context. CDR3 length: 11 amino acids. The sample comes from a study of T cells in localized non-small cell lung cancer. Profiling relied on immunoSEQ multiplex PCR, and the TCRdb table lists in-frame clones only, not all of them. Of some 2,700 clones in the sample, roughly 30% were seen once. The rearrangement uses TRBV6-7 and TRBJ2-7; D is ambiguous. Being an ORF, TRBV6-7 has a function that is uncertain. Specimen: lung tumor tissue, collected before any cancer treatment. The sequence was collected from a man aged 18 to 50 with stage I lung adenocarcinoma. CDR3 nucleotide sequence: TGTGCTGTAGGACGGTCCTACGAGCAGTACTTC. Amino acids: CAVGRSYEQYF.